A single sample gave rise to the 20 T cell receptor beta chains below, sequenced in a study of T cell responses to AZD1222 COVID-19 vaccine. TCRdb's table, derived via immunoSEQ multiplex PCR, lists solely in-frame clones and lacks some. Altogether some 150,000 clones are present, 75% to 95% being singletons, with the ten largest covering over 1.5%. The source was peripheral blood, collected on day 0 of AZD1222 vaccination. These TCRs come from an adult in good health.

This chain's CDR3 is CASSYSSDRQGGEQFF. The DNA of the CDR3 is TGTGCCAGCAGTTACTCATCGGACCGTCAGGGGGGAGAGCAGTTCTTC. The chain has TRBV6-5 and TRBJ2-1, with D perhaps TRBD1 (7 bases). V gave up 0 bases and J gave up 10 bases, with 19 bases separating them. The CDR3 totals 16 residues. CDR1 is MNHEY, CDR2 SVGAGI, per germline.

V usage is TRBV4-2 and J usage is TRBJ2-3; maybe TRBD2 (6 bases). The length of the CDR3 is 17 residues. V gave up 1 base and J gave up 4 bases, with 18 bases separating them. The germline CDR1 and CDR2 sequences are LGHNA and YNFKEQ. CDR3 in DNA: TGTGCCAGCAGCCAAGGGTCCTCGGGGGATAAGGCAGATACGCAGTATTTT. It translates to CASSQGSSGDKADTQYF.

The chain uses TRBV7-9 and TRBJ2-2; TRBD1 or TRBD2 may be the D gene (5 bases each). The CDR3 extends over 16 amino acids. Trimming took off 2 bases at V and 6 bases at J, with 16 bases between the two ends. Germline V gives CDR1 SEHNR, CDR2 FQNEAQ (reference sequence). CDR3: CASSLLGRDPAGELFF. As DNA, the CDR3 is TGTGCCAGCAGCTTACTTGGCAGGGACCCTGCCGGGGAGCTGTTTTTT.

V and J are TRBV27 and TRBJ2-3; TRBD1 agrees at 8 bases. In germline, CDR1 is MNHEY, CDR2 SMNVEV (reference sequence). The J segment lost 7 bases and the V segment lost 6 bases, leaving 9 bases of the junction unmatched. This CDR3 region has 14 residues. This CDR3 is CASRKGQAYYTQYF. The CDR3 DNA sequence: TGTGCCAGCAGAAAGGGACAGGCATACTATACGCAGTATTTT.

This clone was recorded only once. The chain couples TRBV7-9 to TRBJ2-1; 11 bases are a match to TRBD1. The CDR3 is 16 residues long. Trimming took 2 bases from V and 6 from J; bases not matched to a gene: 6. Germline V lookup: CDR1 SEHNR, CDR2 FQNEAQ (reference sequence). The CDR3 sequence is CASSLSHGQGANEQFF. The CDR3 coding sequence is TGTGCCAGCAGCTTATCCCACGGACAGGGGGCCAATGAGCAGTTCTTC.

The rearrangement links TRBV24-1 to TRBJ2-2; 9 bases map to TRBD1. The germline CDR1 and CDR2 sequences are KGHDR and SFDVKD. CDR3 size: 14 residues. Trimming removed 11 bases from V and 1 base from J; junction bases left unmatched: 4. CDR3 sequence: CAIQGARNTGELFF. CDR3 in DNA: TGTGCCATACAGGGGGCGAGGAACACCGGGGAGCTGTTTTTT.

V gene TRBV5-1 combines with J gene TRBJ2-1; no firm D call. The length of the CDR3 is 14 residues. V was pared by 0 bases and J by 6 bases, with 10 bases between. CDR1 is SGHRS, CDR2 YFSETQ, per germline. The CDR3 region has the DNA TGCGCCAGCAGCTTGGGAGTTACCACCAATGAGCAGTTCTTC. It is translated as CASSLGVTTNEQFF. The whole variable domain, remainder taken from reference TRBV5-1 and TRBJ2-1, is KAGVTQTPRYLIKTRGQQVTLSCSPISGHRSVSWYQQTPGQGLQFLFEYFSETQRNKGNFPGRFSGRQFSNSRSEMNVSTLELGDSALYLCASSLGVTTNEQFFGPGTRLTVL.

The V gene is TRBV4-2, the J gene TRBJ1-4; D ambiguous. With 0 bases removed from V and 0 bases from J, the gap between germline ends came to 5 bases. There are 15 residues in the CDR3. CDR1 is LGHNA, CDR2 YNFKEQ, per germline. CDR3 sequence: CASSQEDATNEKLFF. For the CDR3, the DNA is TGTGCCAGCAGCCAAGAGGATGCAACTAATGAAAAACTGTTTTTT.

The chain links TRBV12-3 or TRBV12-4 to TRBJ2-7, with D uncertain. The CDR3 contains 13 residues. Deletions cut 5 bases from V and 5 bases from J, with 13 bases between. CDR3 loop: CASSRIPGHEQYF. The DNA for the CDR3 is TGTGCCAGCAGTCGGATCCCCGGCCACGAGCAGTACTTC.

The CDR3 sequence is CASSLPDFRVGEKLFF. In DNA, the CDR3 is TGTGCCAGCAGTTTACCCGATTTTAGGGTAGGAGAAAAACTGTTTTTT. The chain employs TRBV6-6 and TRBJ1-4; D is unresolved. Looked up from germline, CDR1 is MNHNY and CDR2 is SVGAGI (reference sequence). The CDR3 is 16 amino acids. Trimming shortened V by 4 bases and J by 8 bases, and 20 bases separated the two germline ends.

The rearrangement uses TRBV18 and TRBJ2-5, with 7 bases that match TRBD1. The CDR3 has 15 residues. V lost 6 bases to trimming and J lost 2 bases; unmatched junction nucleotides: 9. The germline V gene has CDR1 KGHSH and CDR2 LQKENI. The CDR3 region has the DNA TGTGCCAGCTCGCAAAGGCAGGGGGTACAAGAGACCCAGTACTTC. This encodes CASSQRQGVQETQYF. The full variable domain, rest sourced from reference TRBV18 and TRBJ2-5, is NAGVMQNPRHLVRRRGQEARLRCSPMKGHSHVYWYRQLPEEGLKFMVYLQKENIIDESGMPKERFSAEFPKEGPSILRIQQVVRGDSAAYFCASSQRQGVQETQYFGPGTRLLVL.

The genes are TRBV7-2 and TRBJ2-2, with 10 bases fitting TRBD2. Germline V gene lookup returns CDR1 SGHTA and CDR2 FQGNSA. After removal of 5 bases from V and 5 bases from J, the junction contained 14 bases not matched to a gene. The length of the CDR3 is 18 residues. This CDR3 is CASSPNPTSGADTGELFF. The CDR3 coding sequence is TGTGCCAGCAGCCCAAACCCAACTAGCGGGGCGGATACCGGGGAGCTGTTTTTT. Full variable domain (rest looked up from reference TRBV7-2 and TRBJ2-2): GAGVSQSPSNKVTEKGKDVELRCDPISGHTALYWYRQSLGQGLEFLIYFQGNSAPDKSGLPSDRFSAERTGGSVSTLTIQRTQQEDSAVYLCASSPNPTSGADTGELFFGEGSRLTVL.

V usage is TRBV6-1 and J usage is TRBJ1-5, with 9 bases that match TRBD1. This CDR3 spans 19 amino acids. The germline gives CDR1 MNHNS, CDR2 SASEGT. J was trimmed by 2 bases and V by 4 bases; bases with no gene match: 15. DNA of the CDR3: TGTGCCAGCAGTGTGTCGGGACAGGGACTCCTCTTTCGCAATCAGCCCCAGCATTTT. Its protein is CASSVSGQGLLFRNQPQHF.

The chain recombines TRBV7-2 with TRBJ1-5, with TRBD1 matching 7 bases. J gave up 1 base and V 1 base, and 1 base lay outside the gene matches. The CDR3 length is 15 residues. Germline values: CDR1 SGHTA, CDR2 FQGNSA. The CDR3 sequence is CASSLVGQSNQPQHF. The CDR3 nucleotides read TGTGCCAGCAGCTTAGTGGGACAGAGCAATCAGCCCCAGCATTTT.

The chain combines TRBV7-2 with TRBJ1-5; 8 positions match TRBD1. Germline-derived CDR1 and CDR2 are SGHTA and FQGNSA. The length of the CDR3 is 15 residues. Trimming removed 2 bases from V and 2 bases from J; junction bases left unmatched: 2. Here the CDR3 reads CASSLLTGGNQPQHF. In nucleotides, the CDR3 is TGTGCCAGCAGCTTACTGACAGGGGGCAATCAGCCCCAGCATTTT.

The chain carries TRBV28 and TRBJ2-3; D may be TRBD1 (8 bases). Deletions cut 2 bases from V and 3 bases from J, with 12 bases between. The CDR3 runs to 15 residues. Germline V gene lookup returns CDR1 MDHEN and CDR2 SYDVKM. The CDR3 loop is CASSLGQGGTDTQYF. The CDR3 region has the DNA TGTGCCAGCAGTTTAGGACAGGGAGGGACAGATACGCAGTATTTT.

CDR3 in DNA: TGTGCCAGCAGCGCGCAAGGGGGAGCGGGAGTAGGCGAGACCCAGTACTTC. Translation: CASSAQGGAGVGETQYF. The gene calls are TRBV11-2 and TRBJ2-5, with 8 positions matching TRBD2. Germline lookup yields CDR1 SGHAT and CDR2 FQNNGV. V lost 5 bases to trimming and J lost 5 bases; unmatched junction nucleotides: 16. The CDR3 is made up of 17 amino acids.

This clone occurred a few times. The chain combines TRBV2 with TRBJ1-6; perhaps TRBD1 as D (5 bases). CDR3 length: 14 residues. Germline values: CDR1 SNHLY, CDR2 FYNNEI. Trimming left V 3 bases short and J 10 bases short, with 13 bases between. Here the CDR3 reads CASSESRVRSPLHF. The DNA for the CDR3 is TGTGCCAGCAGTGAGAGCAGGGTTCGATCACCCCTCCACTTT.

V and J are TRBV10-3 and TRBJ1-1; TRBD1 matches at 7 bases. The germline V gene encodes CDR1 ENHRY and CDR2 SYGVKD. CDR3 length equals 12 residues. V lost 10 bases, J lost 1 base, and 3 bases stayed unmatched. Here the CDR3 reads CAKRTGNTEAFF. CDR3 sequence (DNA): TGTGCCAAACGGACAGGGAACACTGAAGCTTTCTTT.

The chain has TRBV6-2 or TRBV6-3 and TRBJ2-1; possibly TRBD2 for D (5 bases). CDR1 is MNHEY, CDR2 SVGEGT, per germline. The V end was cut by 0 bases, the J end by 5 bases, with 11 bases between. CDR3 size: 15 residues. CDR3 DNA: TGTGCCAGCAGTTACTCCGGGGATAACCACAATGAGCAGTTCTTC. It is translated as CASSYSGDNHNEQFF.